The 10 T cell receptor beta chains presented below share a single source sample, sequenced in a study of blood T cell repertoires in COVID-19. Here immunoSEQ multiplex PCR was the method, and the copy in TCRdb shows in-frame clones only, minus some. The sample includes 250,000 to 300,000 clones, about 85% of them seen just once. The sample taken for sequencing was peripheral blood. Every receptor here comes from a woman aged 45-65 years who had recovered from COVID-19.

The chain links TRBV28 to TRBJ2-7, with D possibly matching TRBD1 (6 bases). The CDR3 consists of 16 residues. The germline V gene has CDR1 MDHEN and CDR2 SYDVKM. The V and J ends lost 3 bases and 4 bases respectively, with 19 bases between them. The CDR3 bases are TGTGCCAGCAGTTTCAGGGCAGGGGTCGGGAATTACGAGCAGTACTTC. Translating it yields CASSFRAGVGNYEQYF.

This chain uses TRBV28 with TRBJ1-1, with no clear D. Germline CDR1 reads MDHEN; CDR2 reads SYDVKM. Trimming removed 1 base at V and 1 base at J, with 10 bases between. This CDR3 comprises 15 residues. The CDR3 sequence is CASSLFAGKNTEAFF. In nucleotides, the CDR3 is TGTGCCAGCAGTTTATTCGCGGGGAAGAACACTGAAGCTTTCTTT.

As for this clone: Given a much more abundant clone one base away, this may be a read error. This chain uses TRBV2 with TRBJ1-2; D is undetermined. Trimming took 3 bases from V and 1 from J, leaving 3 bases between them. CDR3 size: 12 residues. Germline loops: CDR1 SNHLY, CDR2 FYNNEI. The CDR3 here is CASSDNNYGYTF. Here the CDR3 DNA reads TGTGCCAGCAGTGACAATAACTATGGCTACACCTTC.

The chain combines TRBV6-5 with TRBJ1-1, with 7 nucleotides matching TRBD1. This CDR3 contains 14 residues. J was trimmed by 4 bases and V by 6 bases; bases with no gene match: 8. Germline CDR1 MNHEY, CDR2 SVGAGI. CDR3 DNA: TGTGCCAGCAGCCTTGACAGGGTTCGCACTGAAGCTTTCTTT. This gives the protein CASSLDRVRTEAFF.

This clone was recorded once. The rearrangement links TRBV6-5 to TRBJ2-2; TRBD1 matches at 8 bases. V shed 4 bases, J shed 6 bases, and the junction held 4 bases outside the gene matches. The CDR3 is 14 amino acids. Germline V gene data show CDR1 as MNHEY and CDR2 as SVGAGI. CDR3 sequence reads: CASSWTGLAGELFF. The CDR3, as DNA: TGTGCCAGCAGTTGGACAGGGTTGGCCGGGGAGCTGTTTTTT.

The V call is TRBV10-1, the J call TRBJ2-5; D is unresolved. V lost 2 bases and J lost 3, with 7 bases in between. The CDR3 spans 13 residues. The germline CDR1 and CDR2 sequences are WNHNN and SYGVQD (reference sequence). DNA for the CDR3: TGCGCCAGCAGTGAGCCAACTAAAGAGACCCAGTACTTC. It codes for CASSEPTKETQYF.

As regards this clone: This likely comes from a read error, as the CDR3 has no conserved phenylalanine or tryptophan at its end. The DNA is left out, because the CDR3 cannot be placed on it with certainty; the CDR3 is given as TCRdb lists it. The rearrangement uses TRBV5-8 and TRBJ2-7; the table's D call TRBD1 went unverified against the DNA. Both ends counted, the CDR3 spans 13 residues. Germline lookup yields CDR1 SGHTS and CDR2 YDEGEE. CDR3 residues: CASSLGKWTGYFL.

J is TRBJ2-2 and V is TRBV4-2; 11 nucleotides align to TRBD2. In germline, CDR1 is LGHNA, CDR2 YNFKEQ. The J segment lost 7 bases and the V segment lost 1 base, leaving 5 bases of the junction unmatched. The CDR3 contains 16 residues. The CDR3 reads CASSQVLAGAVGELFF. The CDR3 DNA reads TGTGCCAGCAGCCAAGTACTAGCGGGGGCTGTCGGGGAGCTGTTTTTT.

This clone was picked up a small number of times. The chain has TRBV7-6 and TRBJ1-2, with D hard to call. V was shortened by 4 bases and J by 7 bases, with 16 bases between the two germline ends. CDR3 length: 14 amino acids. Per germline, CDR1 SGHVS and CDR2 FNYEAQ. The CDR3 is CASSSQRMEFGYTF. The CDR3 bases are TGTGCCAGCAGCTCTCAGAGAATGGAGTTTGGCTACACCTTC.

This rearrangement joins TRBV7-2 to TRBJ1-2; no clear D. Germline V lookup: CDR1 SGHTA, CDR2 FQGNSA. V was pared by 5 bases and J by 2 bases, with 12 bases between. The CDR3 length is 14 residues. CDR3 nucleotides: TGTGCCAGCAGCCGGGAGACCGAAAACTATGGCTACACCTTC. This translates into CASSRETENYGYTF.